This is a list of T cell receptor beta chains from one sample in a study of CD8 T cells in Susac syndrome. TCRdb re-derived calls from the immunoSEQ multiplex PCR reads in MiXCR, one entry per CDR3 protein. The sample yields fewer than 350,000 distinct CDR3 sequences, around nine tenths seen once. The sequenced sample consisted of CD8+ T cells from PBMCs. Receptors were obtained from a human donor with multiple sclerosis. Both conserved end residues are part of each CDR3. D genes are given only for firm matches. Only some rows state a clone size, as once, few, many or a class for expanded clones.

CDR3 protein	D gene	clone size	J gene	V gene
CASSWTTGTTYTDTQYF	TRBD2	.	TRBJ2-3	TRBV7-9
CSARDGRRTEAFF	.	.	TRBJ1-1	TRBV20-1
CASSQYLGQQETQYF	.	.	TRBJ2-5	TRBV4-3
CASSQGGNTGELFF	.	.	TRBJ2-2	TRBV14
CASSPRGDSGNTIYF	.	.	TRBJ1-3	TRBV9
CASSKTQAYEQYF	.	.	TRBJ2-7	TRBV7-9
CASRGMTSGPSYNEQFF	TRBD2	.	TRBJ2-1	TRBV19
CASSAWQNSPLHF	.	.	TRBJ1-6	TRBV5-4
CASSFGQGEEKLFF	TRBD1	few	TRBJ1-4	TRBV5-8
CATRQGLTTEAFF	TRBD1	.	TRBJ1-1	TRBV24-1
CASSVGLMNTEAFF	.	.	TRBJ1-1	TRBV9
CASSVGQTSFEQYF	.	.	TRBJ2-7	TRBV9
CASSWGTGHYGYTF	TRBD1	.	TRBJ1-2	TRBV27
CASSPRRIQGPYEQYF	.	.	TRBJ2-7	TRBV19
CASNTMTGHNQPQHF	TRBD1	.	TRBJ1-5	TRBV19
CASSLDRGLGYEQYF	TRBD1	.	TRBJ2-7	TRBV5-1
CASSFRGQRSYEQYF	TRBD1	once	TRBJ2-7	TRBV28
CASSYSAEAYEQYF	.	few	TRBJ2-7	TRBV6-5
CAISLAGGRTDTQYF	TRBD2	.	TRBJ2-3	TRBV10-3
CASRGALSYEQYF	.	.	TRBJ2-7	TRBV5-4
CASSSGQVSGYTF	TRBD1	.	TRBJ1-2	TRBV7-9
CASSHPRGGLGNEQFF	TRBD2	.	TRBJ2-1	TRBV4-3
CASSYQTSGGSYEQYF	TRBD2	.	TRBJ2-7	TRBV6-5
CASSGTRDEQFF	.	.	TRBJ2-1	TRBV9
CASSYSTGDATNEQFF	.	.	TRBJ2-1	TRBV6-2/TRBV6-3
CASSQLAGGETYEQYF	.	.	TRBJ2-7	TRBV14
CSVGGDEAWATEAFF	.	.	TRBJ1-1	TRBV29-1
CAISESGTGGKDEQFF	TRBD1	.	TRBJ2-1	TRBV10-3
CASRRYGGLSNQPQHF	.	.	TRBJ1-5	TRBV19
CASSIVGRTIYNEQFF	.	.	TRBJ2-1	TRBV19
CASSTSGRMDEQFF	TRBD2	.	TRBJ2-1	TRBV12-3/TRBV12-4
CASSFRGMNTEAFF	.	.	TRBJ1-1	TRBV7-2
CSARAPRGRTYEQYF	.	.	TRBJ2-7	TRBV20-1
CASSAWGGGGQETQYF	TRBD2	.	TRBJ2-5	TRBV9
CASSQDHTGPGNTIYF	.	.	TRBJ1-3	TRBV4-3
CAWSDGSTNEKLFF	.	.	TRBJ1-4	TRBV30
CASSEEETNYGYTF	.	many	TRBJ1-2	TRBV13
CASSQERTGVYEQYF	.	.	TRBJ2-7	TRBV4-1
CASSPSGGAGNEQFF	TRBD2	few	TRBJ2-1	TRBV7-7
CASIYTWGYMNEQFF	.	.	TRBJ2-1	TRBV6-1
CAWGTSPFF	.	.	TRBJ2-1	TRBV30
CASSQDGEGIKGSGANVLTF	.	.	TRBJ2-6	TRBV4-1
CASSQDSDTGELFF	.	once	TRBJ2-2	TRBV4-3
CASSLVGNRELFF	.	.	TRBJ2-2	TRBV27
CASSTSSGGIYEQYF	TRBD2	.	TRBJ2-7	TRBV19
CASSASSSYEQYF	.	few	TRBJ2-7	TRBV12-3/TRBV12-4
CASSQRAGETSYEQYF	.	.	TRBJ2-7	TRBV3-1
CASSQEVILAASSYEQYF	TRBD2	once	TRBJ2-7	TRBV4-3
CASSQPIGQGHTEAFF	TRBD1	.	TRBJ1-1	TRBV4-3
CASSLTGYNEQFF	.	.	TRBJ2-1	TRBV9
CASSLLDVHYGYTF	.	.	TRBJ1-2	TRBV7-9
CSARGYFRGQEHYSNQPQHF	.	.	TRBJ1-5	TRBV20-1
CASSYGTRRYSPLHF	.	.	TRBJ1-6	TRBV6-5
CAWTGGYEQYF	TRBD2	few	TRBJ2-7	TRBV30
CATRALPGTGDTGELFF	TRBD1	.	TRBJ2-2	TRBV24-1